This is a list of T cell receptor beta chains from one sample in a study of T cell responses to AZD1222 COVID-19 vaccine. TCRdb's copy holds only in-frame clones and misses some; the assay was immunoSEQ multiplex PCR. The sample records about 260,000 clones, 85% to 95% being singletons. The sequencing used peripheral blood, collected on day 0 of AZD1222 vaccination. These receptors were obtained from an adult in good health. The CDR3 runs from the conserved cysteine through the conserved F or W. D genes are given only for firm matches. Size is omitted from some rows. Given values are once, few, many or a class for expanded clones.

D gene	V gene	clone size	J gene	CDR3 length	CDR3 protein	CDR3 DNA
-	TRBV5-5	-	TRBJ2-7	16	CASSSMVSRPPYEQYF	TGTGCCAGCAGCTCCATGGTCAGTAGGCCCCCCTACGAGCAGTACTTC
-	TRBV6-1	-	TRBJ1-2	14	CASNNGGAAYGYTF	TGTGCCAGCAACAACGGGGGGGCGGCCTATGGCTACACCTTC
TRBD2	TRBV9	-	TRBJ2-1	14	CASSVGGGAYEQFF	TGTGCCAGCAGCGTAGGCGGGGGGGCATATGAGCAGTTCTTC
-	TRBV11-3	-	TRBJ1-1	16	CASANLKGGLNTEAFF	TGTGCCAGCGCAAATCTGAAGGGGGGACTGAACACTGAAGCTTTCTTT
-	TRBV18	-	TRBJ1-6	18	CASSPSYYASSYNSPLHF	TGTGCCAGCTCACCCTCCTACTACGCGAGCTCCTATAATTCACCCCTCCACTTT
TRBD1	TRBV6-5	-	TRBJ1-3	14	CASRGQGTGNTIYF	TGTGCCAGCAGGGGACAGGGTACTGGAAACACCATATATTTT
-	TRBV7-9	-	TRBJ2-2	14	CASIRQGNTGELFF	TGTGCCAGCATCAGGCAGGGAAACACCGGGGAGCTGTTTTTT
-	TRBV6-5	-	TRBJ2-7	12	CASSEGPTEQYF	TGTGCCAGCAGCGAGGGCCCAACCGAGCAGTACTTC
-	TRBV19	-	TRBJ1-5	15	CASQGPGHLSQPQHF	TGTGCCAGCCAAGGACCGGGACATTTGAGTCAGCCCCAGCATTTT
TRBD2	TRBV15	-	TRBJ2-7	17	CATSPGTGLAGTYEQYF	TGTGCCACCAGCCCAGGGACTGGACTAGCGGGGACCTACGAGCAGTACTTC
TRBD1	TRBV6-6	-	TRBJ2-7	14	CASSRTGTAYEQYF	TGTGCCAGCAGTCGCACCGGGACAGCCTACGAGCAGTACTTC
TRBD1	TRBV9	-	TRBJ1-3	17	CASSAEGDSLSGNTIYF	TGTGCCAGCAGCGCAGAGGGGGACAGCCTCTCTGGAAACACCATATATTTT
TRBD1	TRBV7-8	-	TRBJ2-5	14	CASSLDRGKKTQYF	TGTGCCAGCAGCTTAGACAGGGGTAAAAAGACCCAGTACTTC
-	TRBV6-5	-	TRBJ1-2	13	CASTTRGMGGYTF	TGTGCCAGCACCACTAGGGGGATGGGGGGCTACACCTTC
-	TRBV27	-	TRBJ1-1	13	CASRYTLNTEAFF	TGTGCCAGCAGATACACCCTGAACACTGAAGCTTTCTTT
-	TRBV10-3	-	TRBJ2-4	15	CAIREGPLAKNIQYF	TGTGCCATCAGAGAAGGTCCCCTGGCCAAAAACATTCAGTACTTC
-	TRBV7-2	-	TRBJ2-5	14	CASSLGTVRETQYF	TGTGCCAGCAGCTTAGGGACCGTCCGGGAGACCCAGTACTTC
-	TRBV9	-	TRBJ2-1	13	CASSVGNSGEQFF	TGTGCCAGCAGCGTAGGTAACTCAGGTGAGCAGTTCTTC
-	TRBV9	-	TRBJ2-7	15	CASSPSAGLSYEQYF	TGTGCCAGCAGCCCCAGCGCAGGTCTCTCCTACGAGCAGTACTTC
TRBD1	TRBV2	-	TRBJ1-3	16	CASRDIRRDRGNTIYF	TGTGCCAGCAGGGATATTCGCCGGGACAGGGGTAACACCATATATTTT
-	TRBV6-2/TRBV6-3	-	TRBJ2-3	15	CASSYGVTSVDTQYF	TGTGCCAGCAGTTACGGGGTAACGTCGGTAGATACGCAGTATTTT
-	TRBV11-2	-	TRBJ2-1	15	CASRVSPSPYNEQFF	TGTGCCAGCAGGGTGAGCCCCTCCCCGTACAATGAGCAGTTCTTC
-	TRBV7-2	-	TRBJ2-7	14	CASSSGTFTYEQYF	TGTGCCAGCAGCTCCGGGACCTTCACCTACGAGCAGTACTTC
-	TRBV28	-	TRBJ2-7	16	CASSLWLRRPSYEQYF	TGTGCCAGCAGTTTATGGTTGCGCAGGCCTTCCTACGAGCAGTACTTC
-	TRBV25-1	-	TRBJ1-4	16	CASSVNRAATNEKLFF	TGTGCCAGCAGTGTGAACAGGGCGGCAACTAATGAAAAACTGTTTTTT
TRBD1	TRBV5-1	-	TRBJ1-2	17	CASSFRTGRDFVYGYTF	TGCGCCAGCAGCTTTCGGACAGGGAGGGACTTTGTCTATGGCTACACCTTC
-	TRBV28	-	TRBJ1-5	13	CASKVGGLQPQHF	TGTGCCAGCAAGGTCGGGGGCTTGCAGCCCCAGCATTTT
-	TRBV29-1	once	TRBJ2-7	11	CSAYLGGEQYF	TGCAGCGCCTACCTGGGGGGCGAGCAGTACTTC
-	TRBV2	few	TRBJ1-1	14	CASSEFGGDTEAFF	TGTGCCAGCAGTGAATTTGGGGGGGACACTGAAGCTTTCTTT
TRBD2	TRBV9	-	TRBJ2-7	14	CASSPSAGGWEQYF	TGTGCCAGCAGCCCGTCGGCCGGGGGGTGGGAGCAGTACTTC
TRBD1	TRBV28	-	TRBJ1-6	14	CASRVGQLNSPLHF	TGTGCCAGCAGGGTGGGACAGCTTAATTCACCCCTCCACTTT
-	TRBV29-1	-	TRBJ1-1	10	CSVGGTEAFF	TGCAGCGTTGGAGGTACCGAAGCTTTCTTT
-	TRBV28	few	TRBJ1-5	16	CASSSVGTPGDQPQHF	TGTGCCAGCAGTTCCGTCGGGACGCCGGGTGATCAGCCCCAGCATTTT
-	TRBV2	-	TRBJ1-2	14	CASRDPHRDYGYTF	TGTGCCAGCAGGGACCCCCACCGGGACTATGGCTACACCTTC
TRBD1	TRBV10-2	-	TRBJ2-7	15	CASSSPGQGTYEQYF	TGCGCCAGCAGTTCTCCGGGACAGGGCACCTACGAGCAGTACTTC